This T cell receptor (beta chain) stems from a study of Ad26.COV2.S vaccination and SARS-CoV-2 variants. General observations from the study: The TCR breadth and depth analyses may have produced an underestimate of total T cell responses.

Treatment here: around 19 received Ad26.COV2.S at low or high dose, single or two shots; about five received placebo; per-sample allocation not given. Collection of samples fell on day 63 after the first vaccine or placebo injection. An Ad26 vector that expressed Wuhan-strain SARS-CoV-2 spike constituted the vaccine. This clone appeared a single time. Its specificity is not known. Profiling relied on immunoSEQ multiplex PCR, and the TCRdb table lists in-frame clones only, not all of them. The sample carries more than 300,000 clones, approximately 90% recorded once. This CDR3 spans 15 amino acids. Germline V lookup: CDR1 MDHEN, CDR2 SYDVKM. The ends lost 4 bases at V and 2 bases at J; junction bases unmatched: 8.

The chain joins TRBV28 to TRBJ2-7, with 7 bases fitting TRBD1. The sample here was peripheral blood, taken in a trial of Ad26.COV2.S vaccine versus placebo. The receptor comes from a person between 18 and 60 years old who received the Ad26.COV2.S COVID-19 vaccine or a placebo. CDR3 bases: TGTGCCAGCAGTTCCCCCGGACAGGTGCCCTACGAGCAGTACTTC. Translated: CASSSPGQVPYEQYF.